This TCR beta chain was recorded in a study of T-cell reconstitution after alpha-beta-depleted transplantation in children. Unique molecular identifiers were used to barcode this TCRbeta library. TCRdb redid the calling of the PCR reads with MiXCR, one entry per CDR3 protein. In the table there are a few hundred thousand distinct CDR3 sequences, under 15% of which are singletons. The V gene's germline CDR1 is MNHEY and CDR2 SVGEGT. This CDR3 region has 15 residues. V was shortened by 6 bases and J by 1 base, with 15 bases between the two germline ends. The V call is TRBV6-2 or TRBV6-3, the J call TRBJ2-5; the D gene could be TRBD1 or TRBD2 (5 bases each). Sequencing was performed on PBMCs from the stem cell graft donor, taken from the stem cell graft. The sequence derives from a human donor who donated a stem cell graft to a child with combined immunodeficiency. Written as DNA, the CDR3 is TGTGCCAGCAGCCTCGGGGCGGGCCGCCAAGAGACCCAGTACTTC. This sequence encodes CASSLGAGRQETQYF.